A single sample is the source of the 6 T cell receptor beta chains below, sequenced in a study of blood T cell repertoires in COVID-19. Clones were sequenced by immunoSEQ multiplex PCR, and TCRdb holds only the in-frame ones, with some missing. Here the sample spans around 200,000 clones, 80% to 90% being singletons. The sequenced material came from peripheral blood. Source of these receptors: a man between 60 and 70 years old with acute or convalescent COVID-19.

The rearrangement joins TRBV5-1 to TRBJ1-1; 7 nucleotides line up with TRBD1. V dropped 0 bases and J dropped 6; count of bases not matched to a gene: 11. The CDR3 has 16 amino acids. CDR1 is SGHRS and CDR2 is YFSETQ in the germline V gene. CDR3 bases: TGCGCCAGCAGCTTGGCGAGGCAGGGGGGTTCGGCTGAAGCTTTCTTT. Protein product: CASSLARQGGSAEAFF. Full variable domain (outside the CDR3, taken from reference TRBV5-1 and TRBJ1-1): KAGVTQTPRYLIKTRGQQVTLSCSPISGHRSVSWYQQTPGQGLQFLFEYFSETQRNKGNFPGRFSGRQFSNSRSEMNVSTLELGDSALYLCASSLARQGGSAEAFFGQGTRLTVV.

The chain is built from TRBV4-1 and TRBJ2-7; a weak D match, TRBD2 (5 bases). The CDR3 covers 14 residues. In germline, CDR1 is MGHRA, CDR2 YSYEKL. V was clipped by 4 bases and J by 2 bases, with 12 bases between them. The DNA of the CDR3 is TGCGCCAGCAGCCGAGACATCGGGGCCTACGAGCAGTACTTC. Protein: CASSRDIGAYEQYF.

This clone has only one observation. The chain recombines TRBV27 with TRBJ2-7, with D hard to call. Trimming stripped 4 bases from V and 0 bases from J, with 7 bases between. This CDR3 is built from 13 residues. Germline V gene lookup returns CDR1 MNHEY and CDR2 SMNVEV (reference sequence). The CDR3 sequence is CASSSVPSYEQYF. The CDR3 DNA reads TGTGCCAGCAGTTCAGTGCCCTCCTACGAGCAGTACTTC.

The chain is built from TRBV19 and TRBJ1-1; a possible D gene is TRBD1 (5 bases). Trimming cost V 7 bases and J 7 bases, with 10 bases left between them. Germline CDR1 is LNHDA and CDR2 is SQIVND (reference sequence). The CDR3 sequence is 11 residues long. CDR3 in amino acids: CASIRVNEAFF. In DNA, the CDR3 is TGTGCCAGTATCAGGGTTAATGAAGCTTTCTTT.

The genes are TRBV5-1 and TRBJ2-7, with 10 bases that match TRBD1. Per the germline V gene, CDR1 is SGHRS and CDR2 is YFSETQ. The length of the CDR3 is 14 residues. With V trimmed by 3 bases and J by 3 bases, 3 bases remained unmatched. CDR3 DNA sequence: TGCGCCAGCAGCTCGACAGGGGGCGGCTACGAGCAGTACTTC. The encoded protein is CASSSTGGGYEQYF.

This clone turned up a few times. The chain combines TRBV27 with TRBJ1-2; 8 bases line up with TRBD1. Germline assignment: CDR1 MNHEY and CDR2 SMNVEV (reference sequence). The CDR3 extends over 15 amino acids. J was trimmed by 2 bases and V by 5 bases; bases with no gene match: 7. This chain's CDR3 is CASSTWTGRNYGYTF. The CDR3, as DNA: TGTGCCAGCAGTACGTGGACAGGGAGAAACTATGGCTACACCTTC.